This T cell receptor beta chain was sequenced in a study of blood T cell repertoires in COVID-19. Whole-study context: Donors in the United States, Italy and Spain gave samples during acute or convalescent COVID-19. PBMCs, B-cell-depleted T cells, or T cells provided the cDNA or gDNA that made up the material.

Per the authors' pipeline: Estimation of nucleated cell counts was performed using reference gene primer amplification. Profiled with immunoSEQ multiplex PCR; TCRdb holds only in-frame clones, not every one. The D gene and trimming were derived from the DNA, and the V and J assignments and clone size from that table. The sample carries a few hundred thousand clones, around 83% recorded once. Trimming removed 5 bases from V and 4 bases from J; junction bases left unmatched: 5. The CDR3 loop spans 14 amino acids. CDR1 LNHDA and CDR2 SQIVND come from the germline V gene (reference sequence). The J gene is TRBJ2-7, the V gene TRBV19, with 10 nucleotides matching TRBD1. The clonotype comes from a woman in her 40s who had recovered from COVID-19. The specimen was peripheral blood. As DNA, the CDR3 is TGTGCCAGTAGTCGGGACAGGGGTTTTTACGAGCAGTACTTC. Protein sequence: CASSRDRGFYEQYF.